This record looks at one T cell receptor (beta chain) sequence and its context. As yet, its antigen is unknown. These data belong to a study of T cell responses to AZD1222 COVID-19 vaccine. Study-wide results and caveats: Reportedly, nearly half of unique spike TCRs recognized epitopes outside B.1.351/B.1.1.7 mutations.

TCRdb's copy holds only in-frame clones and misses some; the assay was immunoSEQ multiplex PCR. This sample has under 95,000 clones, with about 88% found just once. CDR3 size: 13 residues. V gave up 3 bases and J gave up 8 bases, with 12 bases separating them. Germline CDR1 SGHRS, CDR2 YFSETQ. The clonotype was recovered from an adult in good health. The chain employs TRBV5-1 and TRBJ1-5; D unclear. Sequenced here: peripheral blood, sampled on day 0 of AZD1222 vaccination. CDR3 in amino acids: CASSSSPGEPQHF. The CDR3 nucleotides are TGCGCCAGCAGCTCCTCCCCTGGCGAGCCCCAGCATTTT.